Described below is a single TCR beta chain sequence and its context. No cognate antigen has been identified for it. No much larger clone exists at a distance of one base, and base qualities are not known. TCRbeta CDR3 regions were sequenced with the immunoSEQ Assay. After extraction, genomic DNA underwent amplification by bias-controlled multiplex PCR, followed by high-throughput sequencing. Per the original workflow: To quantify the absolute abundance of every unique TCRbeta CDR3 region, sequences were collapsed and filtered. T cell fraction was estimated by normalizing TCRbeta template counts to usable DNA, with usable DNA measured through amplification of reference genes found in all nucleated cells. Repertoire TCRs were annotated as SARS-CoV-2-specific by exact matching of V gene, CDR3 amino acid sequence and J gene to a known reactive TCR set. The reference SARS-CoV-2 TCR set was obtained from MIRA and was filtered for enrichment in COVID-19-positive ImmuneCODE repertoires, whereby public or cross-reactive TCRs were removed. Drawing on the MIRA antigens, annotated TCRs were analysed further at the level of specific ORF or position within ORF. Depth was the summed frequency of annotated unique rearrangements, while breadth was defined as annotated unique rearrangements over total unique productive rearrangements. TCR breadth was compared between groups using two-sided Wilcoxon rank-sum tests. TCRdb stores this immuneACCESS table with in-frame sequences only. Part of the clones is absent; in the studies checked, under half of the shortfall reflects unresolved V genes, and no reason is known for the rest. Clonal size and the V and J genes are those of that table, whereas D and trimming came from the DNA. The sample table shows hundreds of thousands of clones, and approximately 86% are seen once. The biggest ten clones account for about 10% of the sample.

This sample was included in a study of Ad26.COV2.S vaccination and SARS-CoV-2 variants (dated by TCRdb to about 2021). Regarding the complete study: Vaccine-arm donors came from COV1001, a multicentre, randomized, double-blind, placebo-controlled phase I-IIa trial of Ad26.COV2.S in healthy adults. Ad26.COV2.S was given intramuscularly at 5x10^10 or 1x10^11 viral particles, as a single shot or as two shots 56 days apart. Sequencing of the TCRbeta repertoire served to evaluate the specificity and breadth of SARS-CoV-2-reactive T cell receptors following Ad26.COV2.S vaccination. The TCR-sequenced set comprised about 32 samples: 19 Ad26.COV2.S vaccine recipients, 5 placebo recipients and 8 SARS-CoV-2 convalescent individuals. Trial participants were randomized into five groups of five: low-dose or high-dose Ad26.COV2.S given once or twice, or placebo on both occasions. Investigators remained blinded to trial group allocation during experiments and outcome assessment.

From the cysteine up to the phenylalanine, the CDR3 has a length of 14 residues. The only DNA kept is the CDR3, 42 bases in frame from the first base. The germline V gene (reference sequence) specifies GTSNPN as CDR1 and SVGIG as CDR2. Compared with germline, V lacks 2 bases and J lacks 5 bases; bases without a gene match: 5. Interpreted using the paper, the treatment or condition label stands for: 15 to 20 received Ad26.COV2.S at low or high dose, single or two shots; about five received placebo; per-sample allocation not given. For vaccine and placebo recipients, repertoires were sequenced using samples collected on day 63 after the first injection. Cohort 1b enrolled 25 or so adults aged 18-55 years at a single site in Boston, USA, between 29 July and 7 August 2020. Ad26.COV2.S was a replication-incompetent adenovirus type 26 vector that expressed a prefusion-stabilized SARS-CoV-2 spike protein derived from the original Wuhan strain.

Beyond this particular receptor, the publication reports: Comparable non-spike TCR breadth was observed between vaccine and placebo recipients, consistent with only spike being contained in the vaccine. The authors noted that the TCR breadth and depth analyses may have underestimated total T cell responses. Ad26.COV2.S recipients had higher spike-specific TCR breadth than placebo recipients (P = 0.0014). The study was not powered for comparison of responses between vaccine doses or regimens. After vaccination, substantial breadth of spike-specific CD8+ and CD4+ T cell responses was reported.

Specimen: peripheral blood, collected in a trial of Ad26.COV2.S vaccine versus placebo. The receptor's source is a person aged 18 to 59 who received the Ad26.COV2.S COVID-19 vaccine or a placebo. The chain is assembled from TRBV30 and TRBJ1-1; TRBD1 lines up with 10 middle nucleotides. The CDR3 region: CAWSTGTGATEAFF. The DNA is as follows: TGTGCCTGGAGTACCGGGACAGGGGCGACTGAAGCTTTCTTT.